This T cell receptor (beta chain) was recorded in a study of shared clonotypes between healthy human individuals. Study-wide context: Every donor yielded three CD4 naive, three CD4 memory, two CD8 naive and one CD8 memory plate.

The germline V and J ends were trimmed by 3 bases and 6 bases, with 9 bases remaining between them. The CDR3 loop spans 13 amino acids. CDR1 is SGDLS, CDR2 YYNGEE, per germline. Details on this clone: As yet, its antigen is unknown.

Measured with immunoSEQ multiplex PCR; TCRdb has only the in-frame clones, and not every one. Of roughly 2,000,000 clones listed, roughly 93% are singletons. CD8 cells classed as naive were CD45RO-negative and positively selected for CCR7, excluding terminally differentiated effector memory CD45RA+ cells. The donors were adults (healthy and HIV-negative) with no recent acute infections or vaccinations. Findings of the study overall: With few donors, the genetic and exposure-history diversity represented was limited. Clonotype sharing among donors was expected to depend on sequencing depth.

The sample was naive CD8+ T cells from PBMCs. This sequence originates from a man between 18 and 29 years old in good health. Some clones in this sample may be carry-over from other donors' samples. This chain links TRBV9 with TRBJ2-2; D unclear. DNA of the CDR3: TGTGCCAGCAGCGCCGATACAGCCGGGGAGCTGTTTTTT. Its protein is CASSADTAGELFF.